One and the same sample provided the 21 T cell receptor beta chains below, sequenced in a study of shared T cell receptors in the human thymus. Here immunoSEQ multiplex PCR was the method, and the copy in TCRdb shows in-frame clones only, minus some. The profile shows about 610,000 clones, approximately 90% of them singletons. These data are also associated with another study on human thymus T cells.

The sequencing sample was made of thymocytes. The receptors come from a boy less than two years old with a congenital heart defect.

The chain combines TRBV4-2 with TRBJ1-1; 11 positions agree with TRBD1. The V segment lost 8 bases and the J segment 6 bases; nucleotides outside the gene matches: 8. Germline V gives CDR1 LGHNA, CDR2 YNFKEQ. This CDR3 region has 14 residues. DNA for the CDR3: TGTGCCAGCGGTGGGGGACAGGGGGTCGCTGAAGCTTTCTTT. This gives the protein CASGGGQGVAEAFF.

Only one count was recorded for this clone. The rearrangement links TRBV30 to TRBJ1-1, with D maybe TRBD1 (6 bases). V was cut by 5 bases and J by 4 bases, with 20 bases left in between. The germline gives CDR1 GTSNPN, CDR2 SVGIG (reference sequence). This CDR3 is 15 amino acids long. The chain's CDR3 is CAWAPGPGGATEAFF. Here the CDR3 DNA reads TGTGCCTGGGCCCCTGGGCCGGGGGGGGCCACTGAAGCTTTCTTT.

The chain uses TRBV6-1 and TRBJ1-5; D gene unclear. Trimming pared 3 bases from V and 5 bases from J, leaving 8 bases between. The germline CDR1 and CDR2 sequences are MNHNS and SASEGT. This CDR3 is built from 13 residues. CDR3 nucleotide sequence: TGTGCCAGCAGTGACAGGAAGGATCAGCCCCAGCATTTT. Amino acid sequence: CASSDRKDQPQHF.

The table lists this clone with a few counts. The rearrangement joins TRBV5-3 to TRBJ1-2, with D possibly matching TRBD1 (5 bases). TRBV5-3 falls under the ORF class, with uncertain function. This CDR3 contains 11 residues. Trimming left V 5 bases short and J 8 bases short, with 10 bases between. The CDR3 protein is CARRWGEGYTF. The CDR3 DNA reads TGTGCCAGAAGGTGGGGGGAGGGCTACACCTTC.

The gene calls are TRBV19 and TRBJ1-1, with D unresolved. V shed 5 bases and J shed 3 bases, with 16 bases lying between them. Germline CDR1 LNHDA, CDR2 SQIVND (reference sequence). The CDR3 totals 15 residues. The CDR3: CASSSEGAYYTEAFF. For the CDR3, the DNA is TGTGCCAGTAGTTCCGAAGGAGCATATTACACTGAAGCTTTCTTT.

This chain uses TRBV7-8 with TRBJ1-3; 10 bases map to TRBD1. The CDR3 extends over 17 amino acids. Germline assignment: CDR1 SGHVS and CDR2 FQNEAQ. Trimming removed 5 bases from V and 2 bases from J; junction bases left unmatched: 9. The CDR3: CASSLGDRGRAGNTIYF. CDR3 bases: TGTGCCAGCAGCCTAGGGGACAGGGGAAGAGCTGGAAACACCATATATTTT.

V and J are TRBV27 and TRBJ2-5; D perhaps matches TRBD1 (6 bases). V dropped 2 bases and J dropped 5 bases, with 12 bases sitting between them. CDR1 is MNHEY, CDR2 SMNVEV, per germline (reference sequence). The CDR3 is made up of 14 amino acids. The CDR3 loop is CASSLGGPGETQYF. In DNA, the CDR3 is TGTGCCAGCAGTTTAGGGGGCCCCGGGGAGACCCAGTACTTC.

In this sample, this clone turned up once. V is TRBV19 and J is TRBJ2-7; unclear D gene. The ends were cut back, 1 base at V and 4 bases at J, with 8 bases in the middle. Germline loops: CDR1 LNHDA, CDR2 SQIVND (reference sequence). The CDR3 spans 13 residues. In DNA, the CDR3 is TGTGCCAGTAGTATAGCCCTATATTACGAGCAGTACTTC. This gives the protein CASSIALYYEQYF.

The CDR3 loop is CASSQDSTVNNEQFF. The DNA of the CDR3 is TGCGCCAGCAGCCAAGATTCGACTGTAAACAATGAGCAGTTCTTC. This sequence joins TRBV4-1 and TRBJ2-1; D ambiguous. Germline V CDR1 and CDR2: MGHRA, YSYEKL. Trimming took off 0 bases at V and 5 bases at J, with 11 bases between the two ends. CDR3 size: 15 residues.

This chain connects TRBV5-1 to TRBJ2-4; 9 positions agree with TRBD1. Germline-derived CDR1 and CDR2 are SGHRS and YFSETQ. CDR3 size: 16 residues. V lost 1 base to trimming and J lost 1 base; unmatched junction nucleotides: 3. CDR3 protein: CASSLRQGVAKNIQYF. The CDR3 bases are TGCGCCAGCAGCTTGAGACAGGGGGTCGCCAAAAACATTCAGTACTTC.

The V call is TRBV27, the J call TRBJ2-7; 12 bases are a match to TRBD1. The germline V gene encodes CDR1 MNHEY and CDR2 SMNVEV (reference sequence). The CDR3 loop spans 19 amino acids. J gave up 4 bases and V 2 bases, and 15 bases lay outside the gene matches. CDR3: CASSLVPGQGASPRYEQYF. Written as DNA, the CDR3 is TGTGCCAGCAGTTTAGTCCCGGGACAGGGGGCTAGCCCTAGGTACGAGCAGTACTTC.

This clone was detected only once. At one end, the junction sequence differs from germline, possibly due to a read error. The same CDR3 is also encoded by other DNA sequences in this sample. The genes are TRBV2 and TRBJ2-1, with 7 bases that match TRBD2. Per germline, CDR1 SNHLY and CDR2 FYNNEI. This CDR3 has 16 amino acids. CDR3 residues: CASSEEASGYYNEQFF. In nucleotides, the CDR3 is TGCGCCAGCAGTGAAGAGGCTAGCGGTTACTACAATGAGCAGTTCTTC.

The V and J genes are TRBV29-1 and TRBJ2-5; tentative D call: TRBD1 (5 bases). Trimming cost V 0 bases and J 3 bases, with 11 bases left between them. This CDR3 has 14 amino acids. Germline CDR1 is SQVTM and CDR2 is ANQGSEA. The CDR3 nucleotides are TGCAGCGTTGAAGATGGGGCCGGTAAAGAGACCCAGTACTTC. Translating it yields CSVEDGAGKETQYF.

The chain carries TRBV27 and TRBJ2-3; D gene ambiguous. Germline V CDR1 and CDR2: MNHEY, SMNVEV (reference sequence). This CDR3 spans 15 amino acids. Trimming shortened V by 3 bases and J by 2 bases, and 12 bases separated the two germline ends. CDR3 protein: CASSFHYVDTDTQYF. CDR3 bases: TGTGCCAGCAGTTTTCACTATGTTGACACAGATACGCAGTATTTT.

This chain joins TRBV29-1 and TRBJ2-7; a weak D match, TRBD2 (6 bases). The CDR3 length is 16 residues. CDR1 is SQVTM and CDR2 is ANQGSEA in the germline V gene. V lost 5 bases and J lost 2, with 22 bases in between. The CDR3, as DNA: TGCAGCGTTCCCGGGGAGGACCCCCAACCCCCCTACGAGCAGTACTTC. Protein: CSVPGEDPQPPYEQYF.

The J gene is TRBJ1-3, the V gene TRBV7-9, with D tentatively TRBD1 (5 bases). Trimming cost V 2 bases and J 8 bases, with 19 bases left between them. The CDR3 totals 16 residues. CDR1 and CDR2 (germline): SEHNR, FQNEAQ (reference sequence). CDR3 DNA sequence: TGTGCCAGCAGCTTAAGTAGGTCAGGGTATCGGGACACCATATATTTT. Residues: CASSLSRSGYRDTIYF.

The genes are TRBV29-1 and TRBJ2-1; 11 nucleotides agree with TRBD2. CDR3 length: 14 residues. CDR1 is SQVTM, CDR2 ANQGSEA, per germline. After removal of 7 bases from V and 4 bases from J, the junction contained 6 bases not matched to a gene. CDR3 region: CSAGTSGPYNEQFF. The CDR3 DNA reads as TGCAGCGCTGGGACTAGCGGACCATACAATGAGCAGTTCTTC.

In this sample, this clone turned up a few times. This chain connects TRBV19 to TRBJ1-5; D possibly corresponds to TRBD1 (5 bases). This CDR3 region has 15 residues. Germline-derived CDR1 and CDR2 are LNHDA and SQIVND (reference sequence). With 7 bases removed from V and 0 bases from J, the gap between germline ends came to 13 bases. CDR3 region: CASKLTEDSNQPQHF. The CDR3, as DNA: TGTGCCAGTAAACTGACAGAAGATAGCAATCAGCCCCAGCATTTT. The variable domain in full, completed from reference TRBV19 and TRBJ1-5, reads DGGITQSPKYLFRKEGQNVTLSCEQNLNHDAMYWYRQDPGQGLRLIYYSQIVNDFQKGDIAEGYSVSREKKESFPLTVTSAQKNPTAFYLCASKLTEDSNQPQHFGDGTRLSIL.

V and J are TRBV6-1 and TRBJ2-4, with 7 bases aligning to TRBD2. Germline trimming cut 2 bases from V and 5 bases from J; bases unmatched to any gene: 18. The germline V gene encodes CDR1 MNHNS and CDR2 SASEGT. This CDR3 is built from 19 residues. The CDR3 sequence: CASSESWYTSATKENIQYF. CDR3 bases: TGTGCCAGCAGTGAATCATGGTATACTAGCGCAACAAAGGAAAACATTCAGTACTTC.

The chain combines TRBV5-4 with TRBJ2-5, with TRBD2 identical over 9 bases. J lost 1 base, V lost 0 bases, and 7 bases had no gene match. Looked up from germline, CDR1 is SGHNT and CDR2 is YYREEE (reference sequence). CDR3 length: 17 amino acids. CDR3 residues: CASSLGATSGFQETQYF. The CDR3 DNA follows: TGTGCCAGCAGCTTGGGAGCGACTAGCGGTTTCCAAGAGACCCAGTACTTC.

The chain has TRBV4-3 and TRBJ2-2, with 11 bases aligning to TRBD2. This CDR3 region has 15 residues. Germline V gives CDR1 LGHNA, CDR2 YSLEER. The V and J ends lost 4 bases and 6 bases, in that order; junction bases with no gene match: 4. As DNA, the CDR3 is TGCGCCAGCAGCCTGGGACTAGCGGTCGCCGGGGAGCTGTTTTTT. Translated, it gives CASSLGLAVAGELFF.